The T cell receptor (beta chain) described here comes from a study of CD8 T cells in Susac syndrome (dated by TCRdb to the late 2010s). For the wider study: The study used repertoire sequencing to test whether antigen drove CD8+ T cell activation and differentiation in Susac syndrome. Broad study findings and their caveats: The study acknowledged that relatively few individuals were included in the TCR sequencing and HLA analysis.

Peripheral blood CD8+ and CD4+ T cells from healthy donors, Susac syndrome patients and multiple sclerosis patients were profiled using high-throughput TCR beta sequencing. The healthy donors served as controls matched for age and sex. Bulk CD8+ and CD4+ T cells were purified by magnetic negative isolation, while CD8+ TEMRA cells were enriched using FACS. Blood was drawn into EDTA tubes, processed within 24 hours, and PBMCs were isolated by density gradient centrifugation. PBMCs destined for TCR sequencing were cryopreserved in liquid nitrogen and later thawed in a 37 °C water bath. Purity of sorted or isolated CD4+, CD8+ and CD8+ TEMRA cells was at least 90%. Including cysteine and phenylalanine, the CDR3 has 16 amino acids. Kept here is only the CDR3 DNA, which spans 48 bases and is read in frame from base 1. RNA was extracted with the RNeasy kit and 0.5 to 1 ug was reverse transcribed using random hexamers. The immunoSEQ multiplex PCR assay, covering 54 Vbeta and 13 Jbeta segments, was used to amplify TCR beta CDR3 regions. Bias from PCR amplification was corrected by using a synthetic template baseline for primer optimization and for computational correction. On the study's bioinformatics: Reads were annotated to V, D and J genes per IMGT and analyzed with immunoSEQ Analyzer, keeping only productive sequences. To calculate clonality, Shannon entropy was normalized by log2 of the number of productive unique sequences and then subtracted from one. Public and private clones were assessed among the 100 most prevalent clones of each patient and control. A clone was defined as Susac-specific if it was absent from the healthy and MS cohorts, from some 1,100 published viral clones and from other ImmuneACCESS disease sequences. The public reads were reanalyzed by TCRdb: fastp trimming at Q25, MiXCR alignment, in-frame beta chains only. When rows share a CDR3 protein, they turn into one entry using the most common DNA and genes. The V and J calls were determined by TCRdb, not by the authors. The sample table records over 95,000 distinct CDR3 sequences; roughly 91% of these occur just once. The ten top clones hold 0.13% to 0.15% of the sample.

This clonotype has just one count. There is no known antigen for this receptor. The sample holds no much larger clone one base away, and base qualities are not on file. Resting on one read, the evidence is weak. What was sequenced was CD4+ T cells from PBMCs. This sequence uses TRBV21-1 and TRBJ2-7; the D call in the table, TRBD1, was not verified against the DNA. TRBV21-1 constitutes a pseudogene. This sequence originates from a human donor in good health. The DNA sequence is TGTGCCAGCAGCTCTTCTGGGACAGGGAGTTCCTACGAGCAGTACTTC. Translated, it gives CASSSSGTGSSYEQYF.